This T cell receptor (beta chain) was identified during a study of cytomegalovirus exposure and HLA in healthy donors. Study background: A later analysis reported the same platform for the roughly 120 validation repertoires and the roughly 650 first-cohort repertoires.

The approximately 120-subject validation cohort, separate from the roughly 700-subject first cohort, included the donors. This table comes from immunoSEQ multiplex PCR, and its TCRdb copy is limited to in-frame clones, with some not included. The sample contains 80,000 to 95,000 clones, 95% to 96% of which appear only once. Comments on this clone: Its target is unknown.

V dropped 2 bases and J dropped 6 bases, with 4 bases sitting between them. The CDR3 length is 12 residues. The germline gives CDR1 MNHNS, CDR2 SASEGT. Findings of the study overall: The authors confirmed in vitro that a few CMV-associated chains were specific for CMV antigens. The study listed approximately 160 cytomegalovirus-associated TCR beta chains.

The chain recombines TRBV6-1 with TRBJ1-4; D is uncertain. The material sequenced was PBMCs. The TCR comes from a young woman in good health and CMV-seronegative. The CDR3 bases are TGTGCCAGCAGTGAACGGTATGAAAAACTGTTTTTT. Translated: CASSERYEKLFF.